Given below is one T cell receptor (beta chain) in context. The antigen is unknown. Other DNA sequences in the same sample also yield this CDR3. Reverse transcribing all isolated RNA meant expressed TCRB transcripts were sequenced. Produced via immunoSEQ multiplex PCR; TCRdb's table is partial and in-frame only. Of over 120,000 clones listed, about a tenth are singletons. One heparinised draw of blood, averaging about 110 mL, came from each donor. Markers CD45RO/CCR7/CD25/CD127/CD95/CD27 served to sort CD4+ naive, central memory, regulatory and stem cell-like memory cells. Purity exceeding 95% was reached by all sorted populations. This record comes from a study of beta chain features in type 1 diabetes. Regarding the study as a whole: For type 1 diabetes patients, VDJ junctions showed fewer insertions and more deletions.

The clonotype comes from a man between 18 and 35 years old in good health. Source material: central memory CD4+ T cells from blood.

The CDR3 spells CASRRGTDTQYF. CDR3 nucleotides: TGTGCCAGCAGGCGTGGCACAGATACGCAGTATTTT. The V and J genes are TRBV5-4 and TRBJ2-3; D remains unclear. This CDR3 has 12 residues. The V gene's germline CDR1 is SGHNT and CDR2 YYREEE (reference sequence). V was pared by 5 bases and J by 1 base, with 5 bases between.